Presented here are 22 T cell receptor beta chains from one specimen sequenced in a study of blood T cell repertoires in COVID-19. The data were produced by immunoSEQ multiplex PCR, yet TCRdb's version contains in-frame clones alone and is incomplete. The sample has a few hundred thousand clones, about 90% seen once. The sequencing input was PBMCs or T cells enriched from blood (not recorded which). The source of these receptors is a woman aged 25 to 45 who had recovered from COVID-19.

This sequence joins TRBV3-1 (or the pseudogene TRBV3-2) and TRBJ1-1, with 9 bases aligning to TRBD1. The CDR3 is 16 amino acids. J was trimmed by 4 bases and V by 3 bases; bases with no gene match: 9. In germline, CDR1 is LGHDT, CDR2 YNNKEL (reference sequence). DNA for the CDR3: TGTGCCAGCAGCCACACAACAGGGGGCTGGGGCACTGAAGCTTTCTTT. Translated, it gives CASSHTTGGWGTEAFF.

The rearrangement links TRBV9 to TRBJ2-2, with D perhaps TRBD2 (7 bases). The ends were cut back, 4 bases at V and 1 base at J, with 14 bases in the middle. CDR1 and CDR2 from the germline V gene are SGDLS and YYNGEE. This CDR3 is 16 amino acids long. The CDR3 loop is CASSPTGGENTGELFF. CDR3 sequence (DNA): TGTGCCAGCAGCCCGACGGGGGGCGAGAACACCGGGGAGCTGTTTTTT.

This sequence joins TRBV28 and TRBJ2-7, with D possibly TRBD2 on 6 matching bases. In germline, CDR1 is MDHEN, CDR2 SYDVKM. CDR3 size: 14 residues. The ends were cut back, 6 bases at V and 3 bases at J, with 15 bases in the middle. Here the CDR3 reads CASSRRDGYYEQYF. In DNA form, the CDR3 reads TGTGCCAGCAGCAGGAGGGACGGCTACTACGAGCAGTACTTC.

J is TRBJ1-5 and V is TRBV7-9; 8 nucleotides match TRBD1. CDR1 is SEHNR and CDR2 is FQNEAQ in the germline V gene (reference sequence). J gave up 8 bases and V 1 base, and 10 bases lay outside the gene matches. CDR3 size: 16 residues. CDR3 coding DNA: TGTGCCAGCAGCTTAGGGAGGTCAGGGGGCTTGGAGCCCCAGCATTTT. Translated, it gives CASSLGRSGGLEPQHF.

Of note for this clone: This same CDR3 is encoded by further DNA sequences in the sample. The gene calls are TRBV2 and TRBJ1-5; the match to TRBD1 covers 9 bases. Germline V gene sequence: CDR1 SNHLY, CDR2 FYNNEI. The CDR3 spans 14 residues. V shed 4 bases, J shed 2 bases, and the junction held 0 bases outside the gene matches. CDR3 DNA: TGTGCCAGCAGTGGGACAGGGGGCAATCAGCCCCAGCATTTT. Translating gives CASSGTGGNQPQHF. The full variable domain, with the rest looked up from reference TRBV2 and TRBJ1-5, is EPEVTQTPSHQVTQMGQEVILRCVPISNHLYFYWYRQILGQKVEFLVSFYNNEISEKSEIFDDQFSVERPDGSNFTLKIRSTKLEDSAMYFCASSGTGGNQPQHFGDGTRLSIL.

The chain carries TRBV6-5 and TRBJ1-5; TRBD1 might be the D (5 bases). V lost 0 bases and J 7 bases, leaving 7 bases between the germline ends. Germline V gene data show CDR1 as MNHEY and CDR2 as SVGAGI. CDR3 length: 13 amino acids. The CDR3 loop reads CASSYSPGQPQHF. The CDR3 DNA sequence: TGTGCCAGCAGTTACTCGCCAGGGCAGCCCCAGCATTTT.

This chain uses TRBV19 with TRBJ1-6, with D perhaps TRBD1 (6 bases). This CDR3 is 15 amino acids long. Germline loops: CDR1 LNHDA, CDR2 SQIVND (reference sequence). V was clipped by 6 bases and J by 7 bases, with 16 bases between them. As DNA, the CDR3 is TGTGCCAGTAGACCGCAGGGGTTTGAAAATTCACCCCTCCACTTT. It encodes CASRPQGFENSPLHF.

V usage is TRBV18 and J usage is TRBJ1-1; TRBD1 matches at 8 bases. This CDR3 comprises 13 residues. The V segment lost 5 bases and the J segment 7 bases; nucleotides outside the gene matches: 6. Germline assignment: CDR1 KGHSH and CDR2 LQKENI. The CDR3 loop reads CASSKDRDIEAFF. The CDR3, as DNA: TGTGCCAGCTCAAAGGACAGGGACATTGAAGCTTTCTTT.

V usage is TRBV15 and J usage is TRBJ2-7; 9 nucleotides line up with TRBD1. Trimming at V came to 5 bases and at J to 1 base, leaving 9 bases not matched to a gene. The CDR3 totals 16 residues. Germline assignment: CDR1 LNHNV and CDR2 YYDKDF (reference sequence). CDR3 amino acids: CATSDQLGTGSYEQYF. CDR3 DNA: TGTGCCACCAGCGACCAGCTCGGGACAGGGTCCTACGAGCAGTACTTC. Filled out from reference TRBV15 and TRBJ2-7, the complete variable domain reads DAMVIQNPRYQVTQFGKPVTLSCSQTLNHNVMYWYQQKSSQAPKLLFHYYDKDFNNEADTPDNFQSRRPNTSFCFLDIRSPGLGDTAMYLCATSDQLGTGSYEQYFGPGTRLTVT.

Only a few counts were recorded for this clone. The chain has TRBV21-1 and TRBJ2-7; the table's D gene call, TRBD1, was not cross checked with the DNA. TRBV21-1 has pseudogene status. CDR3 size: 14 residues. The CDR3 DNA follows: TGTGCCAGCAGCAAACCGAGTGGCAGGGTCGAGCAGTACTTC. Translated, it gives CASSKPSGRVEQYF.

The V and J genes are TRBV7-8 and TRBJ1-1, with 8 bases fitting TRBD1. The CDR3 runs to 15 residues. CDR1 SGHVS and CDR2 FQNEAQ come from the germline V gene. With 5 bases clipped from V and 5 bases from J, the junction kept 10 bases outside the gene matches. The CDR3 loop reads CASSSWTGLRTEAFF. CDR3 nucleotides: TGTGCCAGCAGCAGTTGGACAGGGCTTCGGACTGAAGCTTTCTTT. Full variable domain (remainder filled in from reference TRBV7-8 and TRBJ1-1): GAGVSQSPRYKVAKRGQDVALRCDPISGHVSLFWYQQALGQGPEFLTYFQNEAQLDKSGLPSDRFFAERPEGSVSTLKIQRTQQEDSAVYLCASSSWTGLRTEAFFGQGTRLTVV.

The rearrangement links TRBV4-1 to TRBJ2-1; D not certain. The V end was cut by 0 bases, the J end by 4 bases, with 7 bases between. This CDR3 is 14 amino acids long. The germline V gene encodes CDR1 MGHRA and CDR2 YSYEKL. CDR3 amino acids: CASSQDSGYNEQFF. CDR3 sequence (DNA): TGCGCCAGCAGCCAAGATTCCGGTTACAATGAGCAGTTCTTC.

There are a few counts of this clone. The genes are TRBV28 and TRBJ1-5; TRBD1 matches at 10 bases. Per germline, CDR1 MDHEN and CDR2 SYDVKM. Germline trimming cut 6 bases from V and 4 bases from J; bases unmatched to any gene: 12. The CDR3 covers 17 residues. DNA of the CDR3: TGTGCCAGCAGCTCCGGGACAGGGGCTCTGTGGAATCAGCCCCAGCATTTT. This gives the protein CASSSGTGALWNQPQHF.

The chain employs TRBV12-3 or TRBV12-4 and TRBJ1-2; a possible D gene is TRBD1 (5 bases). The V gene lost 7 bases and the J gene lost 8 bases, with 14 bases spanning the gap. The CDR3 totals 12 residues. The CDR3 reads CASTLQGKGYTF. The DNA of the CDR3 is TGTGCCAGCACCCTCCAGGGAAAGGGCTACACCTTC.

The J gene is TRBJ1-3, the V gene TRBV4-1; D is undetermined. The CDR3 is 19 amino acids. V dropped 0 bases and J dropped 2 bases, with 20 bases sitting between them. Germline V lookup: CDR1 MGHRA, CDR2 YSYEKL. CDR3 residues: CASSQDNQITIRTGNTIYF. CDR3 DNA sequence: TGCGCCAGCAGCCAAGATAATCAGATAACCATTCGTACTGGAAACACCATATATTTT.

The CDR3 here is CASNPGQGGILGNQPQHF. CDR3 in DNA: TGTGCCAGTAATCCGGGACAGGGAGGGATATTAGGCAATCAGCCCCAGCATTTT. The chain recombines TRBV19 with TRBJ1-5, with 9 bases identical to TRBD1. Germline V gene lookup returns CDR1 LNHDA and CDR2 SQIVND (reference sequence). The CDR3 extends over 18 amino acids. J gave up 2 bases and V 7 bases, and 15 bases lay outside the gene matches.

V usage is TRBV19 and J usage is TRBJ2-2, with TRBD2 matching 11 bases. J was trimmed by 1 base and V by 5 bases; bases with no gene match: 6. Germline values: CDR1 LNHDA, CDR2 SQIVND (reference sequence). The CDR3 runs to 17 residues. The CDR3 DNA is TGTGCCAGTAGTGCTCTAGGGACTAGCGGGAACACCGGGGAGCTGTTTTTT. This encodes CASSALGTSGNTGELFF.

The V call is TRBV7-9, the J call TRBJ2-1; no definite D call. V gave up 1 base and J gave up 4 bases, with 5 bases separating them. The CDR3 contains 13 residues. The germline gives CDR1 SEHNR, CDR2 FQNEAQ (reference sequence). CDR3 region: CASSLVIYNEQFF. The CDR3 DNA reads TGTGCCAGCAGCTTAGTCATTTACAATGAGCAGTTCTTC.

V gene TRBV2 combines with J gene TRBJ2-7; no reliable D call. The CDR3 sequence is 13 residues long. Trimming took 0 bases from V and 3 from J, leaving 6 bases between them. From germline, CDR1 is SNHLY and CDR2 FYNNEI. CDR3 region: CASSEAQLYEQYF. The CDR3 nucleotides read TGTGCCAGCAGTGAAGCTCAACTCTACGAGCAGTACTTC.

This clone was counted a few times. V and J are TRBV7-2 and TRBJ2-5, with D tentatively TRBD2 (6 bases). Germline loops: CDR1 SGHTA, CDR2 FQGNSA. The CDR3 consists of 15 residues. Trimming removed 0 bases from V and 1 base from J, with 9 bases in between. This chain's CDR3 is CASSLAPRGQETQYF. CDR3 nucleotides: TGTGCCAGCAGCTTAGCGCCGCGGGGCCAAGAGACCCAGTACTTC.

J is TRBJ1-2 and V is TRBV27; D remains ambiguous. The V gene's germline CDR1 is MNHEY and CDR2 SMNVEV (reference sequence). V was cut by 4 bases and J by 5 bases, with 11 bases left in between. The CDR3 spans 13 residues. The CDR3 reads CASSSGAWYGYTF. CDR3 DNA sequence: TGTGCCAGCAGTTCGGGAGCCTGGTATGGCTACACCTTC.

CDR3 nucleotide sequence: TGCGCCAGCAGCTTCCTAGCGGACTCGAACACCGGGGAGCTGTTTTTT. Translating it yields CASSFLADSNTGELFF. The V and J genes are TRBV5-1 and TRBJ2-2, with TRBD2 matching over 7 bases. The CDR3 spans 16 residues. CDR1 is SGHRS, CDR2 YFSETQ, per germline. V shed 2 bases, J shed 0 bases, and the junction held 4 bases outside the gene matches.